This TCR beta chain is from a study of CD8+ T cells in alopecia areata. Study-wide findings and caveats: How baseline CD8+ expansion relates to response remains uncertain (there was one nonresponder). Relative to normal scalp, lesional scalp, especially alopecia totalis/universalis, showed higher clonality.

cDNA prepared by RNA extraction and subsequent reverse transcription served as the template for sequencing. Libraries were prepared by immunoSEQ multiplex PCR; TCRdb keeps only in-frame clonotypes and omits some of them. The sample contains 150,000 to 200,000 clones, 60% of which appear only once. Regarding treatment: oral pan-JAK inhibitor, 5-10 mg twice daily. On this clone itself: Antigen unknown.

The CDR3 is 12 amino acids. Per the germline V gene, CDR1 is MNHNS and CDR2 is SASEGT. The V end lost 7 bases, the J end lost 8 bases, and 13 bases lay between the germline ends. The V and J genes are TRBV6-1 and TRBJ2-3, with D unclear. The origin of this receptor is a human donor with alopecia areata. This specimen consisted of CD4+ T cells sorted from blood, obtained at week 24, from a patient treated with tofacitinib. The CDR3 sequence is CASIQVSGTQYF. DNA for the CDR3: TGTGCCAGCATACAAGTTTCGGGTACGCAGTATTTT.